The source of this T cell receptor (beta chain) is a study of shared clonotypes between healthy human individuals (dated by TCRdb to 2020 to 2021). Concerning the study at large: The cohort comprised two women and a few men aged 18 to 49 years. Per donor, three plates each were used for CD4 naive and CD4 memory, two for CD8 naive, and one for CD8 memory. To estimate repertoire size and how much clonotype sharing occurs between individuals, the study deeply sequenced the blood TCR repertoires of about five healthy adults. Libraries were prepared and TCR repertoires were sequenced by different laboratories using diverse techniques, in order to increase sequencing depth and limit assay-specific biases. Each donor's leukapheresis produced roughly between roughly 0.85 and 10 billion PBMCs. What the research found in general, with its limitations: When a handful of donors were compared, the shared fraction of clonotypes was approximately 5% for naive CD4, approximately 3.5% for naive CD8, about 2.5% for memory CD4, and 0.35% to 0.5% for memory CD8. Even with the large sequencing depth, rarefaction of the sorted-subset datasets indicated that sequencing was incomplete. Compared with non-shared clonotypes, clonotypes shared by all four sorted-subset donors had higher generation probabilities. Because the study included only a small number of donors, the genetic and exposure-history diversity represented was limited. Estimated clonotype richness was generally larger for naive than for memory subsets. Sampling was restricted to blood, and TCR repertoires in tissues likely differ from the TCR repertoires found in blood. Pairwise subsampling led to the expectation that sequencing depth would affect the degree of clonotype sharing among donors.

Donors were healthy HIV-negative adults with no recently reported acute infections or vaccinations. Only Caucasian adults living in Nashville, Tennessee, USA were represented among the donors. Magnetic negative selection was used to enrich CD4+ T cells, after which naive cells were positively selected on CD45RA and the negative fraction became the memory subset. After blood collection by leukapheresis, PBMCs were isolated using Ficoll-Histopaque density gradient centrifugation and then cryopreserved in the vapor phase of liquid nitrogen. Purity and quantity of every magnetically sorted T cell population were checked by analytical flow cytometry. From each sorted fraction, genomic DNA was isolated and quantified by UV absorbance on a Nanodrop 2000c. This clone was seen just once. Which antigen it targets is not known. Base qualities are not recorded, but no much larger clone differs from it by a single base.

Using the deep immunoSEQ assay, multiplex PCR amplified TCR CDR3 regions from genomic DNA. Genomic DNA extracted from each cell subset was distributed evenly over all wells of several immunoSEQ 96-well plates, and each plate served as one replicate. For sorted subsets, each replicate PCR was loaded with approximately 200 ng genomic DNA, equivalent to some 31,000 T cell genomes. The purified libraries were quantified using a Qubit 3.0 fluorometer, sized with a Bioanalyzer 2100, and then quantified again using the KAPA Library Quantification kit. Each immunoSEQ 96-well plate was sequenced on its own single-read 150-cycle Illumina NextSeq 550 flow cell. As for how the authors treated the data: The immunoSEQ output contained only junctional sequences without quality scores, so filtering could not match that applied to full-length reads. To assign V/J genes and CDR3, sequences were annotated using PyIR, a Python wrapper for IgBLAST v1.9, with IMGT germline references. Any read was removed if the V/J assignment was weak (E-value above 1e-6), the CDR3 was missing, or the read contained stop codons, out-of-frame junctions, or ambiguous translated residues. A V3J clonotype was defined by an identical inferred V gene, J gene, and CDR3 amino acid sequence. The percentage overlap between two repertoires was calculated by dividing the number of shared unique clonotypes by the size of the smaller repertoire. RTK rarefaction, the Chao1 estimator, and Recon v2.1 estimates of unobserved clonotypes were used to assess repertoire richness. Generation probabilities were computed with OLGA for all TCRbeta clonotypes obtained by the gDNA method from several donors. TCRdb mirrors the immuneACCESS table, restricted to in-frame sequences. Some clones are absent from its copies; in checked studies, under half trace to an unresolved V gene, and the reason for the others is unknown. That table gives V, J and clone size, and the DNA gave D and trimming. Within this sample are approximately 2,000,000 clones, with roughly 92% of them counted one time only. The ten largest clones capture around 0.4% of the sample.

The source is a man younger than 30 in good health. Some clones in this sample may be carry-over from other donors' samples. Sample: naive CD4+ T cells from PBMCs. What this sample's cell subset or site label stands for: CD45RA+ positively selected.

CDR3 protein: CASTYGPRPYEQYF. The nucleotide sequence is given as TGTGCCAGCACCTATGGCCCCCGACCCTACGAGCAGTACTTC. Here the chain combines TRBV6-5 and TRBJ2-7; the D gene cannot be resolved reliably. The CDR3 runs 14 residues from the cysteine to the phenylalanine. This entry keeps only the CDR3 DNA: 42 bases, framed from base 1. CDR1 is given as MNHEY and CDR2 as SVGAGI, both from the germline V gene. The V and J ends are trimmed by 7 bases and 2 bases, leaving 15 bases between them.